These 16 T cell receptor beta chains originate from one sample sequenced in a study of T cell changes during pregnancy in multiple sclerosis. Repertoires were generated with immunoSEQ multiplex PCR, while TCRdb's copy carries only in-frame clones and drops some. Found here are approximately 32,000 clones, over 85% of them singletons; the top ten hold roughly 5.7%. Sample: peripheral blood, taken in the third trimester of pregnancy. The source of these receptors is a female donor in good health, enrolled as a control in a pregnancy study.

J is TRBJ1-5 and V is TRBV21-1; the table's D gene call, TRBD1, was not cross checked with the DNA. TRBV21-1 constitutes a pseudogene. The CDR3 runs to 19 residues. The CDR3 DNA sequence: TGTGCCAGCAGTCTTAAGGGGACAGGGGAGGGAAAGGAGAATCAGCCCCAGCATTTT. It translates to CASSLKGTGEGKENQPQHF.

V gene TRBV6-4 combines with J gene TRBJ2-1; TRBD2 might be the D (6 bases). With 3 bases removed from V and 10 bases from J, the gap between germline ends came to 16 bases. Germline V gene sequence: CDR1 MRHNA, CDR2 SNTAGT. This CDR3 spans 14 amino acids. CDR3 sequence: CASSEEAGGWEQFF. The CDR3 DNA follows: TGTGCCAGCAGTGAGGAAGCGGGCGGATGGGAGCAGTTCTTC.

For the CDR3, the DNA is TGCGCCAGCAGCCGGGAGGGACTAGCTGGTCAAGAGACCCAGTACTTC. Translating gives CASSREGLAGQETQYF. The gene calls are TRBV4-1 and TRBJ2-5, with TRBD2 matching over 9 bases. This CDR3 contains 16 residues. Germline lookup yields CDR1 MGHRA and CDR2 YSYEKL. Germline trimming cut 4 bases from V and 2 bases from J; bases unmatched to any gene: 8.

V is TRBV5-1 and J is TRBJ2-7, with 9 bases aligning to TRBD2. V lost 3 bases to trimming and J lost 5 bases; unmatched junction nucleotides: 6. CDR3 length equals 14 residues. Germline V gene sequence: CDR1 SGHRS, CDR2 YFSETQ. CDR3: CASSSSSGINEQYF. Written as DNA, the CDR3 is TGCGCCAGCAGCTCTTCTAGCGGGATCAACGAGCAGTACTTC.

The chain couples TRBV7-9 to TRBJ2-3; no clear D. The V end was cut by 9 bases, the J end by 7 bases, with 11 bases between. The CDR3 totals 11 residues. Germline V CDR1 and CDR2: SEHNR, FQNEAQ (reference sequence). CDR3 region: CASPFFYTQYF. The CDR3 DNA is TGTGCCAGTCCCTTTTTCTATACGCAGTATTTT.

CDR3 in DNA: TGTGCCAGTAGTCCCCGGGTCGTTGGTAATGAAAAACTGTTTTTT. Translation: CASSPRVVGNEKLFF. The rearrangement uses TRBV19 and TRBJ1-4; D gene ambiguous. The CDR3 has 15 residues. V lost 5 bases, J lost 4 bases, and 14 bases lay in between. The V gene's germline CDR1 is LNHDA and CDR2 SQIVND (reference sequence).

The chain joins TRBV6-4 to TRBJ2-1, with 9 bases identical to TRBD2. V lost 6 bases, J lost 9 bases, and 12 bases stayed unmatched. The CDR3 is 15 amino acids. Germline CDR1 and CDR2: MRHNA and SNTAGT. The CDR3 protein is CASSPLAGVTSEQFF. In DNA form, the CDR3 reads TGTGCCAGCAGCCCCTTAGCGGGAGTTACGAGTGAGCAGTTCTTC.

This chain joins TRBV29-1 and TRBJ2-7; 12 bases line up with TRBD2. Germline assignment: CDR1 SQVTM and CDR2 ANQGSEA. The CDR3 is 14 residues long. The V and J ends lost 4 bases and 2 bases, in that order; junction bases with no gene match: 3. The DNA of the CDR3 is TGCAGCGTTGGGACTAGCGGGATCACCTACGAGCAGTACTTC. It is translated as CSVGTSGITYEQYF.

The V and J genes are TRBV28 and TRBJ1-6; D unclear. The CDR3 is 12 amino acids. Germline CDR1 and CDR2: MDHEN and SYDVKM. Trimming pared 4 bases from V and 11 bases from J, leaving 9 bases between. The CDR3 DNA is TGTGCCAGCAGTTCCCGGGTCCCACCCCTCCACTTT. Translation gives CASSSRVPPLHF.

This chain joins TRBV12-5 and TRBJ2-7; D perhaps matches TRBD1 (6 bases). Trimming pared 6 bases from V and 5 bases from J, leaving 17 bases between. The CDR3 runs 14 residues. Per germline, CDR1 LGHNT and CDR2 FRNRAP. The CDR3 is CASGAGVLADEQYF. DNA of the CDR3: TGTGCTAGTGGGGCAGGGGTATTAGCAGACGAGCAGTACTTC.

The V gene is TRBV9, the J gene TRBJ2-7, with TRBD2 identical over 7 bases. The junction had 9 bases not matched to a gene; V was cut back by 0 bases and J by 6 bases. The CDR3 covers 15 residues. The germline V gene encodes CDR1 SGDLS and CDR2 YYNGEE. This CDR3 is CASSVEGLFPSEQYF. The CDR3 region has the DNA TGTGCCAGCAGCGTAGAGGGACTATTTCCCTCCGAGCAGTACTTC. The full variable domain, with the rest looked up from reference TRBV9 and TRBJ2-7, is DSGVTQTPKHLITATGQRVTLRCSPRSGDLSVYWYQQSLDQGLQFLIQYYNGEERAKGNILERFSAQQFPDLHSELNLSSLELGDSALYFCASSVEGLFPSEQYFGPGTRLTVT.

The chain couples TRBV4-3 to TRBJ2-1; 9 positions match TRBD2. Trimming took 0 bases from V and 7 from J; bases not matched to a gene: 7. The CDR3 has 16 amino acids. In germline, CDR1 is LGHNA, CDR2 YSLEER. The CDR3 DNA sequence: TGCGCCAGCAGCCAAGACTTCGCGGGGGGGAGTAATGAGCAGTTCTTC. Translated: CASSQDFAGGSNEQFF.

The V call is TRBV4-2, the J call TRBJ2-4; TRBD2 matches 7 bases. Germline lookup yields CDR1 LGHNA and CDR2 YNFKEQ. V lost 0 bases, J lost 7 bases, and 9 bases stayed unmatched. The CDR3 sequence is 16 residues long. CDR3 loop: CASSQDTGGFSNIQYF. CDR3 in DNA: TGTGCCAGCAGCCAAGATACGGGGGGTTTTTCGAACATTCAGTACTTC.

The CDR3 spells CSVVERQAPYEQYF. The CDR3 DNA reads as TGCAGCGTTGTGGAGAGACAGGCGCCCTACGAGCAGTACTTC. This rearrangement joins TRBV29-1 to TRBJ2-7; maybe TRBD1 (6 bases). The V end lost 4 bases, the J end lost 2 bases, and 15 bases lay between the germline ends. The CDR3 runs to 14 residues. Germline values: CDR1 SQVTM, CDR2 ANQGSEA.

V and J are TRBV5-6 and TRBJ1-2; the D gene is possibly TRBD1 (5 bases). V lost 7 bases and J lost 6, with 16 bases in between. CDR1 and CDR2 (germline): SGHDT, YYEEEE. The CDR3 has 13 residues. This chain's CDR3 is CASPVGEGHGYTF. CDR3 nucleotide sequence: TGTGCCAGCCCTGTTGGGGAGGGACATGGCTACACCTTC.

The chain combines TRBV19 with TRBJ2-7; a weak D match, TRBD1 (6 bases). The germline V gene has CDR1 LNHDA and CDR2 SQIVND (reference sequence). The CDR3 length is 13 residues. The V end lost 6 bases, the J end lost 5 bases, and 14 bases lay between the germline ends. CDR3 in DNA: TGTGCCAGTAGGGGCAGGGGTCATGACGAGCAGTACTTC. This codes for CASRGRGHDEQYF.